This T cell receptor (beta chain) was recovered during a study of blood T cell repertoires in COVID-19. CDR3 length: 15 residues. CDR1 MNHEY and CDR2 SMNVEV come from the germline V gene (reference sequence). The V and J ends lost 2 bases and 4 bases respectively, with 15 bases between them. This clone appeared a few times. The method was immunoSEQ multiplex PCR; TCRdb's version includes in-frame clones alone and lacks a portion of them. The sample yields 200,000 to 250,000 clones, roughly 84% seen once. The specimen sequenced was PBMCs or T cells enriched from blood (not recorded which). The TCR sequence derives from a man in his thirties or forties in a cohort exposed to, infected with or recovered from COVID-19 (not recorded which). The genes are TRBV27 and TRBJ2-7; no definite D call. In DNA, the CDR3 is TGTGCCAGCAGTTTAACGGCTAGTCTCCGTTACGAGCAGTACTTC. Amino acid sequence: CASSLTASLRYEQYF.